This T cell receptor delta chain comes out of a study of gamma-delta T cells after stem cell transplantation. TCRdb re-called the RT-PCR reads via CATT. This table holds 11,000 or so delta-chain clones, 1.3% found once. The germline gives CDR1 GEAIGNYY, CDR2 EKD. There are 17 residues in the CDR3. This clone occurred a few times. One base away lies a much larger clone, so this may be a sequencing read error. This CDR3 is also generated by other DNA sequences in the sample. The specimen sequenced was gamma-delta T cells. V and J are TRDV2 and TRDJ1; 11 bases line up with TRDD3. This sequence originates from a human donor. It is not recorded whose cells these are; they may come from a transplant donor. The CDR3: CACDTLLGDMYTDKLIF. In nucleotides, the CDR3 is TGTGCCTGCGACACCCTACTGGGGGATATGTACACCGATAAACTCATCTTT.